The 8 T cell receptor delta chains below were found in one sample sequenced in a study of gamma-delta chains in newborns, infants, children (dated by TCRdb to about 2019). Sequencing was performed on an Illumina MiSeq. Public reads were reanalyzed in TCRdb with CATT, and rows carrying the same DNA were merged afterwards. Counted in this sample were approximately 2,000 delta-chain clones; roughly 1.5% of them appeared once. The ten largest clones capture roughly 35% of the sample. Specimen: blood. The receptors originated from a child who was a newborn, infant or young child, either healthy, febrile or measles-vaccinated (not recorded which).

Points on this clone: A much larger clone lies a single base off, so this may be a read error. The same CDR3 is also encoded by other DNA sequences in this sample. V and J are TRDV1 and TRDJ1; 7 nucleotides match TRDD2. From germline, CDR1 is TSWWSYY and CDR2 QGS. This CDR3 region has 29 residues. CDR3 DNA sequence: TGTGCTCTTGGGGAACTCTGGTACCTTCCTCAATTAGGTGGGGTACAGTCTAAGTACTCGCCAAAACAGACCGATAAGCTCATCTTT. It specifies CALGELWYLPQLGGVQSKYSPKQTDKLIF.

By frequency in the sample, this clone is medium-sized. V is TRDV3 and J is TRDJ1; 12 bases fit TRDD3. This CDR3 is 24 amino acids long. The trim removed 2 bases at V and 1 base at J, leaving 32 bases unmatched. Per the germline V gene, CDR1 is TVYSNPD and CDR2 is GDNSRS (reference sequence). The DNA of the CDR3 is TGTGCCTTTCAAGGCTGTCCTATTGGGTCCCGGGGTACTGGGGGATACTGGGTCACCGATAAACTCATCTTT. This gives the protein CAFQGCPIGSRGTGGYWVTDKLIF.

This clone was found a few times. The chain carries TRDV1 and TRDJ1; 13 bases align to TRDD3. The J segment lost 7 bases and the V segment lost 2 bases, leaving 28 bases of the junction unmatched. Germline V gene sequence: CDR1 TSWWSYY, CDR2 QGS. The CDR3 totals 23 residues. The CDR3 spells CALGEVPGSTGGYAEGESPKLIF. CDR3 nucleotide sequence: TGTGCTCTTGGGGAAGTTCCGGGCTCAACTGGGGGATACGCGGAAGGTGAAAGTCCTAAACTCATCTTT.

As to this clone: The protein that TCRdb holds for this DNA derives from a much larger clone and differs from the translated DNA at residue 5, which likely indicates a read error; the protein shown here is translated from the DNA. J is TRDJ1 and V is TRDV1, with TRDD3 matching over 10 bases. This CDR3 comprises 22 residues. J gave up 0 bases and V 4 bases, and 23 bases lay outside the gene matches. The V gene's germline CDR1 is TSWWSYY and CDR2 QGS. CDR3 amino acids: CALGVVQSYPVGDTGYTDKLIF. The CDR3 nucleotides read TGTGCTCTTGGGGTAGTCCAATCCTACCCAGTGGGGGATACAGGGTACACCGATAAACTCATCTTT.

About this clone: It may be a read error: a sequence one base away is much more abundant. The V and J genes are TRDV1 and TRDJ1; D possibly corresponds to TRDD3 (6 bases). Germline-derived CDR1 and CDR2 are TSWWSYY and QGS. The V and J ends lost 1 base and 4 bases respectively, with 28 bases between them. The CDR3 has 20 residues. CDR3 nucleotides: TGTGCTCTTGGGGAACCCCTAGGCCTTCATAGGGCCTGGGGACTCGATAAACTCATCTTT. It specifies CALGEPLGLHRAWGLDKLIF.

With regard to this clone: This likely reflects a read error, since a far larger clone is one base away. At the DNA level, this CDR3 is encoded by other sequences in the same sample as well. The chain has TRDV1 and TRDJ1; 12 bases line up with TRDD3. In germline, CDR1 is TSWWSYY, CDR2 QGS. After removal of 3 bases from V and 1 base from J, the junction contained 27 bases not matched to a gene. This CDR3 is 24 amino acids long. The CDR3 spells CALGEIRSYPVLTGGYLATDKLIF. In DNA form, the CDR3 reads TGTGCTCTTGGGGAGATACGCTCCTACCCAGTTCTCACTGGGGGATACTTGGCCACCGATAAACTCATCTTT.

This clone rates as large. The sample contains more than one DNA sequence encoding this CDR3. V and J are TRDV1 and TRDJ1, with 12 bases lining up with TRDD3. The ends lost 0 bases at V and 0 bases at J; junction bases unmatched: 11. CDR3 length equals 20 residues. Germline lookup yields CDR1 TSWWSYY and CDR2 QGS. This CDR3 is CALGELPKLGDTPNTDKLIF. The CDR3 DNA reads TGTGCTCTTGGGGAACTTCCTAAACTGGGGGATACCCCGAACACCGATAAACTCATCTTT.

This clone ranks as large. CDR3 residues: CALGELGASLTDKLIF. As DNA, the CDR3 is TGTGCTCTTGGGGAACTCGGGGCTTCCCTTACCGATAAACTCATCTTT. The V call is TRDV1, the J call TRDJ1; tentative D call: TRDD2 (5 bases). The CDR3 is 16 amino acids. Per the germline V gene, CDR1 is TSWWSYY and CDR2 is QGS. V lost 0 bases, J lost 2 bases, and 13 bases lay in between.